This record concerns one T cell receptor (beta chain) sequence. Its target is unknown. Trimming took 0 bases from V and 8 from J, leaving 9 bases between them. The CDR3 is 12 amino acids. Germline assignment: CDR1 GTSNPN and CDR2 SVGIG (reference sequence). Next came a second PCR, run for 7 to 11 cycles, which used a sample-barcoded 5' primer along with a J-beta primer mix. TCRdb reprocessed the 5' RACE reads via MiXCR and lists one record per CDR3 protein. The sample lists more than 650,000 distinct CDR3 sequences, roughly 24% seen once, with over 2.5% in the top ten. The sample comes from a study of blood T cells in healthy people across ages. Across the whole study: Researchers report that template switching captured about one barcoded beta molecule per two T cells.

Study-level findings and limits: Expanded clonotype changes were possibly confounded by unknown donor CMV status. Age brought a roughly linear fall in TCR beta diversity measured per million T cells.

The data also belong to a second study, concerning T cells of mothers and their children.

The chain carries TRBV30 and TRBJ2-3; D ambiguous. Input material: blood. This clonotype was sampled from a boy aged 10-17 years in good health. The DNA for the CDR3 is TGTGCCTGGAGTGTACAAGCTGGTACGCAGTATTTT. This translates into CAWSVQAGTQYF.